Presented here are 21 T cell receptor beta chains from one specimen sequenced in a study of T cells in Graves' hyperthyroidism and ophthalmopathy. Amplification yielded TCR beta CDR3 regions, with RNA transcripts as the source. The HTBI set primed first-round TCR CDR3 RT-PCR. TCRdb reprocessed the multiplex PCR reads via MiXCR and lists one record per CDR3 protein. Of about 360,000 distinct CDR3 sequences listed, roughly 14% are singletons. The sequencing input was blood. These receptors all stem from a woman aged 18-29 years with Graves' hyperthyroidism that later progressed to Graves' ophthalmopathy.

Many counts were recorded for this clonotype. This chain joins TRBV10-3 and TRBJ2-3; TRBD2 matches 7 bases. Per the germline V gene, CDR1 is ENHRY and CDR2 is SYGVKD. With 4 bases clipped from V and 1 base from J, the junction kept 2 bases outside the gene matches. This CDR3 region has 14 residues. The CDR3 here is CAISVSGRTDTQYF. DNA for the CDR3: TGTGCCATCAGTGTTAGCGGGCGCACAGATACGCAGTATTTT.

There are many counts of this clonotype. This sequence joins TRBV20-1 and TRBJ1-1, with D unclear. CDR1 DFQATT and CDR2 SNEGSKA come from the germline V gene (reference sequence). The CDR3 is 15 residues long. Trimming removed 0 bases from V and 1 base from J, with 12 bases in between. CDR3 DNA: TGCAGTGCTAGAGATCTGAGGGTCAGGAACACTGAAGCTTTCTTT. Protein product: CSARDLRVRNTEAFF.

At least ten counts were recorded for this clonotype. CDR3 sequence reads: CASSYFRDRIVLRRNQPQHF. CDR3 DNA: TGTGCCAGCAGTTACTTCCGGGACAGGATAGTCCTTCGCCGCAATCAGCCCCAGCATTTT. The chain has TRBV6-5 and TRBJ1-5, with 8 bases lining up with TRBD1. From germline, CDR1 is MNHEY and CDR2 SVGAGI. J lost 2 bases, V lost 1 base, and 16 bases had no gene match. CDR3 length: 20 amino acids.

This clonotype has at least ten counts. The rearrangement uses TRBV27 and TRBJ1-2; the match to TRBD1 covers 7 bases. Trimming took 5 bases from V and 3 from J; bases not matched to a gene: 6. CDR3 length equals 14 residues. CDR1 and CDR2 (germline): MNHEY, SMNVEV (reference sequence). The CDR3 spells CASSTRGGYYGYTF. CDR3 coding DNA: TGTGCCAGCAGTACTCGAGGGGGCTACTATGGCTACACCTTC.

On this clonotype: The junction does not match germline at one end; this may be a read error. The V call is TRBV10-1, the J call TRBJ2-3, with 7 bases lining up with TRBD1. Per the germline V gene, CDR1 is WNHNN and CDR2 is SYGVQD (reference sequence). The CDR3 runs to 15 residues. CDR3 sequence reads: CASSPRWNGTDTQYF. CDR3 nucleotide sequence: TGCGCCAGCAGCCCGCGGTGGAACGGGACAGATACGCAGTATTTC.

This clonotype was counted at least ten times. The CDR3 DNA sequence: TGTGCCAGCAGTTGGGACGGATCCTACGAGCAGTACTTC. It encodes CASSWDGSYEQYF. The V gene is TRBV28, the J gene TRBJ2-7; D possibly matches TRBD1 or TRBD2 (5 bases each). Germline lookup yields CDR1 MDHEN and CDR2 SYDVKM. The CDR3 spans 13 residues. V was cut by 4 bases and J by 1 base, with 8 bases left in between.

This clonotype showed up many times. The chain is built from TRBV11-2 and TRBJ2-5, with 9 bases that match TRBD1. The CDR3 spans 16 residues. Per germline, CDR1 SGHAT and CDR2 FQNNGV. With V trimmed by 1 base and J by 3 bases, 6 bases remained unmatched. The CDR3 is CASSLGPGQGEETQYF. CDR3 sequence (DNA): TGTGCCAGCAGCTTAGGACCGGGACAGGGAGAAGAGACCCAGTACTTC. Full variable domain (outside the CDR3, taken from reference TRBV11-2 and TRBJ2-5): EAGVAQSPRYKIIEKRQSVAFWCNPISGHATLYWYQQILGQGPKLLIQFQNNGVVDDSQLPKDRFSAERLKGVDSTLKIQPAKLEDSAVYLCASSLGPGQGEETQYFGPGTRLLVL.

This clonotype was seen many times. The chain combines TRBV7-9 with TRBJ1-1, with D uncertain. V was shortened by 5 bases and J by 1 base, with 14 bases between the two germline ends. This CDR3 spans 15 amino acids. Germline V gene data show CDR1 as SEHNR and CDR2 as FQNEAQ (reference sequence). The CDR3 DNA is TGTGCCAGCAGCCAGGCAAGGGTTACGAACACTGAAGCTTTCTTT. Translation gives CASSQARVTNTEAFF.

This clonotype appeared many times. This sequence joins TRBV11-1 and TRBJ1-1; no definite D call. The V end was cut by 1 base, the J end by 5 bases, with 8 bases between. Germline loops: CDR1 SGHAT, CDR2 FQDESV (reference sequence). The CDR3 is made up of 13 amino acids. CDR3 sequence reads: CASSLVGWTEAFF. The DNA of the CDR3 is TGTGCCAGCAGCTTAGTCGGATGGACTGAAGCTTTCTTT.

This clonotype has a count of ten or more. The chain links TRBV20-1 to TRBJ2-3; D is undetermined. This CDR3 region has 11 residues. From germline, CDR1 is DFQATT and CDR2 SNEGSKA (reference sequence). V was clipped by 5 bases and J by 0 bases, with 3 bases between them. The CDR3 DNA reads TGCAGTGCTGTAAGCACAGATACGCAGTATTTT. It specifies CSAVSTDTQYF.

This clonotype was seen only a few times. The chain couples TRBV25-1 to TRBJ1-2; D gene ambiguous. The germline CDR1 and CDR2 sequences are MGHDK and SYGVNS. V lost 5 bases and J 2 bases, leaving 9 bases between the germline ends. CDR3 length: 13 residues. As DNA, the CDR3 is TGTGCCAGCAGTTCGCACAGCAACTATGGCTACACCTTC. Its protein is CASSSHSNYGYTF.

This clonotype appeared many times. J is TRBJ2-1 and V is TRBV14; no reliable D call. Trimming pared 0 bases from V and 12 bases from J, leaving 12 bases between. The CDR3 is 13 amino acids. Per the germline V gene, CDR1 is SGHDN and CDR2 is FVKESK. As DNA, the CDR3 is TGTGCCAGCAGCCAAGATCCCCCTTTTCGGCAGTTCTTC. This codes for CASSQDPPFRQFF.

A word on this clonotype: Possible read error: a much larger clone is one base away. The chain employs TRBV7-9 and TRBJ2-7; D unclear. CDR3 length: 13 amino acids. Germline lookup yields CDR1 SEHNR and CDR2 FQNEAQ (reference sequence). V was trimmed by 5 bases and J by 5 bases, leaving 13 bases between them. The CDR3 spells CASSPWQDHEQYF. DNA of the CDR3: TGTGCCAGCAGCCCCTGGCAGGACCACGAGCAGTACTTC.

The V call is TRBV20-1, the J call TRBJ2-7; possibly TRBD1 or TRBD2 for D (5 bases each). CDR3 length: 15 amino acids. CDR1 and CDR2 from the germline V gene are DFQATT and SNEGSKA (reference sequence). Trimming stripped 3 bases from V and 1 base from J, with 16 bases between. This chain's CDR3 is CSARTGLGRSYEQYF. DNA of the CDR3: TGCAGTGCTAGGACGGGGCTTGGGCGATCCTACGAGCAGTACTTC.

This clonotype has a handful of counts. V and J are TRBV7-8 and TRBJ2-2; tentative D call: TRBD1 (6 bases). The germline V and J ends were trimmed by 5 bases and 4 bases, with 14 bases remaining between them. CDR3 length equals 15 residues. CDR1 and CDR2 from the germline V gene are SGHVS and FQNEAQ. The CDR3 here is CASSPRTEITGELFF. The CDR3 DNA reads TGTGCCAGCAGCCCTCGGACAGAAATCACCGGGGAGCTGTTTTTT.

This clonotype was seen repeatedly, ten times or more. This sequence joins TRBV11-2 and TRBJ2-7, with D perhaps assigned TRBD1 or TRBD2 (5 bases each). V was pared by 7 bases and J by 3 bases, with 19 bases between. The germline V gene has CDR1 SGHAT and CDR2 FQNNGV. The CDR3 is made up of 15 amino acids. CDR3 nucleotides: TGTGCCAGCACCCAACTGAGGGGCCGGTTCTACGAGCAGTACTTC. This encodes CASTQLRGRFYEQYF.

This clonotype came up many times. The CDR3 nucleotides read TGTGCCAGCAGTTTAAGGAGGAGGAACACTGAAGCTTTCTTT. It specifies CASSLRRRNTEAFF. The rearrangement links TRBV28 to TRBJ1-1; D unclear. V was cut by 2 bases and J by 1 base, with 8 bases left in between. Germline V gene data show CDR1 as MDHEN and CDR2 as SYDVKM. CDR3 size: 14 residues. The full variable domain, completed using reference TRBV28 and TRBJ1-1, is DVKVTQSSRYLVKRTGEKVFLECVQDMDHENMFWYRQDPGLGLRLIYFSYDVKMKEKGDIPEGYSVSREKKERFSLILESASTNQTSMYLCASSLRRRNTEAFFGQGTRLTVV.

Many counts were recorded for this clonotype. V usage is TRBV28 and J usage is TRBJ1-2; D unresolved. Germline CDR1 and CDR2: MDHEN and SYDVKM. The CDR3 has 13 amino acids. V gave up 3 bases and J gave up 1 base, with 6 bases separating them. The CDR3 sequence: CASSLKGNYGYTF. The CDR3 nucleotides read TGTGCCAGCAGTTTGAAGGGTAACTATGGCTACACCTTC.

This clonotype was counted at least ten times. The chain employs TRBV7-9 and TRBJ2-3; 10 positions match TRBD2. Germline trimming cut 5 bases from V and 4 bases from J; bases unmatched to any gene: 18. In germline, CDR1 is SEHNR, CDR2 FQNEAQ (reference sequence). This CDR3 comprises 19 residues. CDR3 sequence reads: CASSRRTGVAGGAPDTQYF. DNA of the CDR3: TGTGCCAGCAGCAGAAGGACGGGGGTAGCGGGAGGCGCCCCAGATACGCAGTATTTT. The full variable domain, with the rest looked up from reference TRBV7-9 and TRBJ2-3, is DTGVSQNPRHKITKRGQNVTFRCDPISEHNRLYWYRQTLGQGPEFLTYFQNEAQLEKSRLLSDRFSAERPKGSFSTLEIQRTEQGDSAMYLCASSRRTGVAGGAPDTQYFGPGTRLTVL.

This clonotype was seen ten or more times. The CDR3 region is CASSQDPVTAIYGYTF. CDR3 bases: TGTGCCAGCAGCCAAGATCCGGTGACAGCTATCTATGGCTACACCTTC. The chain employs TRBV3-1 and TRBJ1-2; TRBD1 might be the D (5 bases). The germline V gene has CDR1 LGHDT and CDR2 YNNKEL (reference sequence). V shed 0 bases and J shed 4 bases, with 15 bases lying between them. The CDR3 is made up of 16 amino acids.

There are a few counts of this clonotype. The DNA of the CDR3 is TGCAGTGCTAGAGATCGGGTAATTTATGACGGTAGTAGGCCCCAGCATTTT. Translation gives CSARDRVIYDGSRPQHF. The genes are TRBV20-1 and TRBJ1-5; D is unclear. The CDR3 extends over 17 amino acids. The germline V gene has CDR1 DFQATT and CDR2 SNEGSKA (reference sequence). Deletions cut 0 bases from V and 9 bases from J, with 24 bases between.